This is a list of T cell receptor beta chains from one sample in a study of T cell repertoires in cytomegalovirus infection. TCRdb analysed the reads with MiXCR anew, one entry per CDR3 protein. The sample carries about 320,000 distinct CDR3 sequences, around a tenth recorded once. Sequencing input: PBMCs. These receptors originate from a human donor in good health (CMV status not recorded). Some clones in this sample may be carry-over from other donors' samples. CDR3s include the opening cysteine and the closing phenylalanine or tryptophan. Each record gives: clone size, J gene, V gene, CDR3 protein. Part of the rows lack a size; the others show once, few, many or a class for expanded clones.

many,TRBJ2-6,TRBV4-1,CASSQAREPSGANVLTF
NA,TRBJ1-2,TRBV7-2,CASSLADKWRGYTF
NA,TRBJ2-7,TRBV29-1,CSITKTVSYEQYF
NA,TRBJ1-5,TRBV12-5,CASGLADRGNQPQHF
few,TRBJ2-1,TRBV2,CASSVRLAGPNEQFF
many,TRBJ2-5,TRBV6-6,CASTPRAKIQETQYF
many,TRBJ2-2,TRBV24-1,CATSDTRGLNTGELFF
many,TRBJ2-7,TRBV7-2,CASSPQGRREYEQYF
NA,TRBJ1-1,TRBV6-2/TRBV6-3,CASRLKQGNTEAFF
NA,TRBJ2-1,TRBV20-1,CSAINSGSSYNEQFF
many,TRBJ1-5,TRBV28,CASSFAQLSNQPQHF
NA,TRBJ1-6,TRBV7-2,CASSLVRGSSPLHF
few,TRBJ2-1,TRBV5-1,CASSLGRGGPDEQFF
NA,TRBJ2-3,TRBV7-2,CASSFSGESTDTQYF
NA,TRBJ2-1,TRBV10-3,CAISDPGLAINEQFF
many,TRBJ1-2,TRBV11-2,CASSQDGFYGYTF
many,TRBJ2-7,TRBV30,CAWSPNRGREQYF
few,TRBJ1-2,TRBV7-2,CASSLEVKNYGYTF
many,TRBJ1-1,TRBV7-2,CASSVGQLNTEAFF
many,TRBJ1-1,TRBV7-2,CASSLDGGRNTEAFF
few,TRBJ1-4,TRBV3-1,CASSYADRGGKLFF
many,TRBJ2-1,TRBV4-1,CASSQGNSDYNEQFF
NA,TRBJ2-4,TRBV7-3,CASSPGIVGPLAKNIQYF
many,TRBJ2-1,TRBV12-3/TRBV12-4,CASSMRQGYNEQFF